Here is one T cell receptor (beta chain) with its context. Sequenced by immunoSEQ multiplex PCR; TCRdb stores in-frame clones only, minus some. The top ten hold approximately 12% of the sample, which has around 260,000 clones, around 86% seen once. The data were obtained in a study of blood T cell repertoires in COVID-19. Study-level information: There were acute and convalescent COVID-19 samples, and they came from the United States, Italy and Spain.

V was shortened by 1 base and J by 1 base, with 5 bases between the two germline ends. The germline V gene has CDR1 LNHDA and CDR2 SQIVND (reference sequence). The CDR3 contains 14 residues. The TCR originated in a human donor in a cohort sampled during active COVID-19. This chain uses TRBV19 with TRBJ1-3; D is uncertain. The sequenced sample was peripheral blood. The CDR3 loop reads CASSIGPSGNTIYF. The CDR3 coding sequence is TGTGCCAGTAGTATAGGTCCTTCTGGAAACACCATATATTTT.